Shown below are 27 T cell receptor beta chains from a single sample sequenced in a study of T-cell reconstitution after alpha-beta-depleted transplantation in children. Molecular barcoding with unique molecular identifiers was used for the TCRbeta library. TCRdb processed the PCR reads anew with MiXCR; each CDR3 protein has one entry. The sample lists approximately 980,000 distinct CDR3 sequences; around 30% were seen once. The input for sequencing was PBMCs, mostly from graft donor cells, taken 360 days after TCRalphabeta/CD19-depleted stem cell transplant. The receptors here all came from a boy under two years old who had a stem cell transplant for SCID, so the T cells may come from the graft donor.

This clonotype was picked up a small number of times. This CDR3 is CASSLAARLAIETQYF. The CDR3 DNA is TGCGCCAGCAGCTTGGCGGCCAGACTAGCTATAGAGACCCAGTACTTC. The V call is TRBV5-1, the J call TRBJ2-5, with TRBD2 identical over 7 bases. Germline values: CDR1 SGHRS, CDR2 YFSETQ. Germline trimming cut 0 bases from V and 4 bases from J; bases unmatched to any gene: 9. The CDR3 is 16 residues long.

The genes are TRBV11-1 and TRBJ1-3, with D perhaps TRBD1 (5 bases). The CDR3 covers 19 residues. Looked up from germline, CDR1 is SGHAT and CDR2 is FQDESV (reference sequence). V lost 0 bases, J lost 0 bases, and 18 bases lay in between. In nucleotides, the CDR3 is TGTGCCAGCAGCTTAGCGGTTAGGGACTCCCGTTCCTCTGGAAACACCATATATTTT. Amino acid sequence: CASSLAVRDSRSSGNTIYF. Full variable domain (outside the CDR3, taken from reference TRBV11-1 and TRBJ1-3): EAEVAQSPRYKITEKSQAVAFWCDPISGHATLYWYRQILGQGPELLVQFQDESVVDDSQLPKDRFSAERLKGVDSTLKIQPAELGDSAMYLCASSLAVRDSRSSGNTIYFGEGSWLTVV.

This chain links TRBV15 with TRBJ1-1, with D maybe TRBD1 (6 bases). V dropped 0 bases and J dropped 4 bases, with 9 bases sitting between them. CDR3 length: 14 residues. Germline CDR1 LNHNV, CDR2 YYDKDF (reference sequence). This chain's CDR3 is CATSREGHITEAFF. In DNA, the CDR3 is TGTGCCACCAGCAGAGAGGGACACATCACTGAAGCTTTCTTT.

This clonotype was seen more than once but under ten times. The chain recombines TRBV7-2 with TRBJ1-2; the match to TRBD1 covers 9 bases. V gave up 6 bases and J gave up 4 bases; unmatched junction bases: 9. The CDR3 totals 15 residues. Looked up from germline, CDR1 is SGHTA and CDR2 is FQGNSA. The CDR3 reads CASSMQDRGGYGYTF. CDR3 DNA sequence: TGTGCCAGCAGTATGCAGGACAGGGGAGGCTATGGCTACACCTTC.

CDR3 protein: CSAREEALAEETQYF. The CDR3 bases are TGCAGTGCTAGAGAAGAAGCACTAGCGGAAGAGACCCAGTACTTC. The rearrangement links TRBV20-1 to TRBJ2-5; 8 positions agree with TRBD2. The V segment lost 0 bases and the J segment 3 bases; nucleotides outside the gene matches: 6. The CDR3 has 15 residues. Germline assignment: CDR1 DFQATT and CDR2 SNEGSKA (reference sequence).

This clonotype was counted a few times. V gene TRBV2 combines with J gene TRBJ2-1; D could derive from TRBD1 or TRBD2 (7 bases each). This CDR3 is built from 15 residues. Per the germline V gene, CDR1 is SNHLY and CDR2 is FYNNEI. Deletions cut 5 bases from V and 8 bases from J, with 19 bases between. This CDR3 is CASSWGRGPRDEQFF. CDR3 in DNA: TGTGCCAGCAGTTGGGGGAGGGGGCCGCGGGATGAGCAGTTCTTC. The complete variable domain, with remaining parts taken from reference TRBV2 and TRBJ2-1, reads EPEVTQTPSHQVTQMGQEVILRCVPISNHLYFYWYRQILGQKVEFLVSFYNNEISEKSEIFDDQFSVERPDGSNFTLKIRSTKLEDSAMYFCASSWGRGPRDEQFFGPGTRLTVL.

This clonotype has only one observation. This chain connects TRBV7-6 to TRBJ2-1; 7 bases align to TRBD2. J gave up 8 bases and V 5 bases, and 6 bases lay outside the gene matches. The CDR3 runs to 13 residues. Germline values: CDR1 SGHVS, CDR2 FNYEAQ. CDR3 DNA: TGTGCCAGCAGCACCCGGACTAGAGATGAGCAGTTCTTC. It encodes CASSTRTRDEQFF.

V gene TRBV4-1 combines with J gene TRBJ2-1; 8 bases are a match to TRBD2. V gave up 0 bases and J gave up 7 bases; unmatched junction bases: 8. Per the germline V gene, CDR1 is MGHRA and CDR2 is YSYEKL. CDR3 length equals 16 residues. In nucleotides, the CDR3 is TGCGCCAGCAGCCAAGATAAGACGGGGGGGCGAAATGAGCAGTTCTTC. Amino acid sequence: CASSQDKTGGRNEQFF.

This clonotype showed up just a few times. The chain uses TRBV7-3 and TRBJ1-3, with D hard to call. Trimming left V 5 bases short and J 4 bases short, with 9 bases between. CDR3 length: 13 amino acids. Germline CDR1 reads SGHTA; CDR2 reads FQGTGA. CDR3 in DNA: TGTGCCAGCAGCCCCGCGGGGGGAAACACCATATATTTT. As protein: CASSPAGGNTIYF.

The chain uses TRBV15 and TRBJ2-1; D is uncertain. The CDR3 contains 14 residues. Trimming left V 0 bases short and J 7 bases short, with 10 bases between. Germline values: CDR1 LNHNV, CDR2 YYDKDF (reference sequence). The CDR3 DNA reads as TGTGCCACCAGCAGAGATGAATTAGCAAATGAGCAGTTCTTC. It encodes CATSRDELANEQFF.

The CDR3 reads CATSRGGVPSTDTQYF. DNA of the CDR3: TGTGCCACCAGCAGAGGGGGGGTCCCGTCCACAGATACGCAGTATTTT. The chain combines TRBV15 with TRBJ2-3; D possibly corresponds to TRBD2 (6 bases). This CDR3 region has 16 residues. Germline CDR1 and CDR2: LNHNV and YYDKDF (reference sequence). V shed 1 base and J shed 2 bases, with 13 bases lying between them.

This clonotype showed up just a few times. The chain recombines TRBV4-1 with TRBJ1-1; a possible D gene is TRBD1 (5 bases). The V gene lost 1 base and the J gene lost 2 bases, with 11 bases spanning the gap. This CDR3 spans 15 amino acids. Looked up from germline, CDR1 is MGHRA and CDR2 is YSYEKL. CDR3 loop: CASSQGRQYNTEAFF. The CDR3 nucleotides are TGCGCCAGCAGCCAAGGAAGACAGTATAACACTGAAGCTTTCTTT.

This sequence joins TRBV20-1 and TRBJ2-3, with D possibly being TRBD1 (6 bases). From germline, CDR1 is DFQATT and CDR2 SNEGSKA (reference sequence). The CDR3 runs 13 residues. V was cut by 6 bases and J by 7 bases, with 17 bases left in between. This chain's CDR3 is CSALLEGTNTQYF. In DNA, the CDR3 is TGCAGTGCCTTGCTTGAAGGGACAAATACGCAGTATTTT.

This clonotype was detected once. The chain recombines TRBV6-2 or TRBV6-3 with TRBJ1-1, with D unresolved. The germline V gene has CDR1 MNHEY and CDR2 SVGEGT. V was trimmed by 5 bases and J by 4 bases, leaving 20 bases between them. CDR3 length equals 16 residues. The CDR3 loop reads CASSPCCIPLGTEAFF. The CDR3 coding sequence is TGTGCCAGCAGTCCATGTTGCATTCCCCTTGGCACTGAAGCTTTCTTT.

This clonotype occurred a few times. This rearrangement joins TRBV28 to TRBJ2-7, with D perhaps matching TRBD1 or TRBD2 (7 bases each). Trimming removed 4 bases at V and 3 bases at J, with 13 bases between. The CDR3 length is 14 residues. Per the germline V gene, CDR1 is MDHEN and CDR2 is SYDVKM. CDR3 sequence reads: CASSSGGVGYEQYF. CDR3 DNA sequence: TGTGCCAGCAGTTCAGGGGGGGTAGGCTACGAGCAGTACTTC.

This clonotype has a handful of counts. V is TRBV4-2 and J is TRBJ2-5; 10 bases line up with TRBD1. The CDR3 sequence is 17 residues long. V lost 6 bases and J lost 4; bases outside the gene matches: 14. The germline gives CDR1 LGHNA, CDR2 YNFKEQ. DNA for the CDR3: TGTGCCAGCAGTTTCAGAGGGACAGGGGAGGCGCGAGAGACCCAGTACTTC. Translated, it gives CASSFRGTGEARETQYF.

This chain joins TRBV20-1 and TRBJ2-3, with D hard to call. The CDR3 consists of 11 residues. The ends were cut back, 4 bases at V and 4 bases at J, with 6 bases in the middle. CDR1 and CDR2 (germline): DFQATT, SNEGSKA (reference sequence). The DNA for the CDR3 is TGCAGTGCTACCAGCGCAGATACGCAGTATTTT. This codes for CSATSADTQYF.

This clonotype has more than one count but fewer than ten. This sequence joins TRBV7-9 and TRBJ2-1, with 8 positions matching TRBD1. The CDR3 loop spans 14 amino acids. Germline V gives CDR1 SEHNR, CDR2 FQNEAQ (reference sequence). V was pared by 5 bases and J by 5 bases, with 5 bases of the junction left unmatched. The CDR3 nucleotides read TGTGCCAGCAGCATCCGGGACAGGAACAATGAGCAGTTCTTC. Its translation is CASSIRDRNNEQFF.

This chain uses TRBV7-2 with TRBJ2-1; tentatively, D is TRBD1 (7 bases). The V gene's germline CDR1 is SGHTA and CDR2 FQGNSA. The CDR3 sequence is 16 residues long. The V and J ends lost 1 base and 5 bases respectively, with 15 bases between them. The CDR3 nucleotides read TGTGCCAGCAGCTTAGGGTTTGGCAGGGGGGACAATGAGCAGTTCTTC. Translated, it gives CASSLGFGRGDNEQFF.

This clonotype was detected a few times. V gene TRBV12-3 or TRBV12-4 combines with J gene TRBJ2-2; unclear D gene. The ends were cut back, 7 bases at V and 6 bases at J, with 6 bases in the middle. CDR3 length: 11 residues. CDR3 residues: CASTEAGELFF. CDR3 DNA: TGTGCCAGCACCGAGGCCGGGGAGCTGTTTTTT.

The sample holds many counts of this clonotype. The V gene is TRBV6-5, the J gene TRBJ2-5; D is ambiguous. V lost 6 bases, J lost 7 bases, and 9 bases lay in between. The CDR3 has 11 amino acids. In germline, CDR1 is MNHEY, CDR2 SVGAGI. The CDR3: CASSRPGTQYF. CDR3 nucleotides: TGTGCCAGCAGCAGACCCGGGACCCAGTACTTC.

This chain connects TRBV3-1 to TRBJ2-1; D is ambiguous. Trimming left V 5 bases short and J 6 bases short, with 14 bases between. The CDR3 consists of 14 residues. Germline lookup yields CDR1 LGHDT and CDR2 YNNKEL (reference sequence). CDR3 in amino acids: CASSTLDGANEQFF. CDR3 nucleotides: TGTGCCAGCAGCACTTTGGACGGTGCCAATGAGCAGTTCTTC.

This clonotype has only a few counts. The CDR3: CASSFRDSGGYNEQFF. In DNA, the CDR3 is TGTGCCAGCAGTTTCCGTGATAGCGGGGGGTACAATGAGCAGTTCTTC. The rearrangement uses TRBV12-3 or TRBV12-4 and TRBJ2-1, with 10 positions matching TRBD2. The CDR3 runs to 16 residues. The V gene end was trimmed by 3 bases and the J gene end by 4 bases; junction bases not matched to a gene: 6.

V and J are TRBV5-1 and TRBJ1-5, with 7 nucleotides matching TRBD1. Germline CDR1 SGHRS, CDR2 YFSETQ. The V gene end was trimmed by 3 bases and the J gene end by 1 base; junction bases not matched to a gene: 16. The CDR3 runs to 19 residues. CDR3 nucleotides: TGCGCCAGCAGCTCCACCCGACAGGGCCGAAATACGAGCAATCAGCCCCAGCATTTT. The encoded protein is CASSSTRQGRNTSNQPQHF.

The chain has TRBV7-2 and TRBJ2-6; D unresolved. Germline values: CDR1 SGHTA, CDR2 FQGNSA. V was clipped by 2 bases and J by 0 bases, with 5 bases between them. The CDR3 has 15 residues. DNA of the CDR3: TGTGCCAGCAGCTTATACGTCTCTGGGGCCAACGTCCTGACTTTC. It specifies CASSLYVSGANVLTF.

This rearrangement joins TRBV5-5 to TRBJ1-2, with D perhaps TRBD1 (5 bases). The length of the CDR3 is 15 residues. From germline, CDR1 is SGHKS and CDR2 YYEKEE (reference sequence). V gave up 0 bases and J gave up 0 bases, with 9 bases separating them. The CDR3 coding sequence is TGTGCCAGCAGCTTGGAGGGGAAGGCTAACTATGGCTACACCTTC. It translates to CASSLEGKANYGYTF.

This rearrangement joins TRBV5-1 to TRBJ2-5; TRBD2 aligns across 9 bases. J lost 4 bases, V lost 1 base, and 8 bases had no gene match. Germline V lookup: CDR1 SGHRS, CDR2 YFSETQ. The CDR3 extends over 16 amino acids. The CDR3 DNA reads as TGCGCCAGCAGCTTGACGCCAGCGGGGGGAGGAGAGACCCAGTACTTC. Amino acid sequence: CASSLTPAGGGETQYF.